This TCR beta chain was sequenced for a study of beta chain features in type 1 diabetes. Sorting that relied on CD45RO/CCR7/CD25/CD127/CD95/CD27 yielded CD4+ naive, central memory, regulatory and stem cell-like memory cells. Notes on the study in general: The study found moderately but significantly shorter TCRB CDR3s in all four CD4+ subsets of Type 1 diabetes patients.

This clone was seen a handful of times. Its antigen is still unknown. CDR3 size: 16 residues. The V segment lost 5 bases and the J segment 4 bases; nucleotides outside the gene matches: 6. Germline values: CDR1 MDHEN, CDR2 SYDVKM. Expressed TCRB transcripts got sequenced, as all isolated RNA was reverse transcribed. Measured with immunoSEQ multiplex PCR; TCRdb has only the in-frame clones, and not every one. The repertoire includes 160,000 or so clones, 8% to 8.5% of them detected once, and around 0.5% sits in the top ten. The sequence was collected from a woman aged 18 to 35 with type 1 diabetes. The sequenced material came from central memory CD4+ T cells from blood. This chain joins TRBV28 and TRBJ2-2; TRBD2 matches at 11 bases. The CDR3 region has the DNA TGTGCCAGCAGTCTGGGGACTAGCGGCCTCACCGGGGAGCTGTTTTTT. This codes for CASSLGTSGLTGELFF.